These 6 T cell receptor beta chains came from one sample sequenced in a study of T cell repertoires and HLA-DP antigens (dated by TCRdb to the late 2010s). Libraries were prepared through the immunoSEQ multiplex PCR assay. TCRdb carries this immuneACCESS record with in-frame sequences only. Its versions omit some clonotypes, under half of them owing to an unresolved V gene in the studies checked, with the rest unexplained. The sample table records over 100,000 clones; nearly 95% of these occur just once. The ten largest clonotypes hold 0.27% of the sample. For these TCRs, the target antigens are not known. What was sequenced was CD4+ T cells from PBMCs. The receptors were gathered from a woman younger than 35 in good health and CMV-seronegative.

J is TRBJ2-1 and V is TRBV7-7, with D possibly TRBD1 on 6 matching bases. CDR1 and CDR2 from the germline V gene are SSHAT and FNYEAQ (reference sequence). There are 14 residues in the CDR3. The CDR3, as DNA: TGTGCTAGCTCCCGTTCCGGGACAAACAATGAGCAGTTCTTC. Residues: CASSRSGTNNEQFF.

The chain recombines TRBV7-3 with TRBJ1-3; no clear D. V lost 6 bases, J lost 2 bases, and 8 bases lay in between. CDR3 length: 13 amino acids. Germline V CDR1 and CDR2: SGHTA, FQGTGA. The CDR3 region is CASSPQPGNTIYF. Here the CDR3 DNA reads TGTGCCAGCAGTCCTCAACCTGGAAACACCATATATTTT.

V is TRBV5-4 and J is TRBJ1-1; D not resolved. The CDR3 sequence is 15 residues long. Trimming removed 4 bases from V and 2 bases from J, with 15 bases in between. Germline V gene sequence: CDR1 SGHNT, CDR2 YYREEE (reference sequence). In nucleotides, the CDR3 is TGTGCCAGCAGCCCTAGGACCCCCCGAAACACTGAAGCTTTCTTT. It yields the protein CASSPRTPRNTEAFF.

The rearrangement joins TRBV6-6 to TRBJ1-5; tentative D call: TRBD1 (5 bases). The germline gives CDR1 MNHNY, CDR2 SVGAGI (reference sequence). This CDR3 is built from 15 residues. V was trimmed by 2 bases and J by 3 bases, leaving 11 bases between them. The CDR3: CASSYNSGSNQPQHF. The CDR3 nucleotides are TGTGCCAGCAGTTACAATTCAGGGTCCAATCAGCCCCAGCATTTT.

The V call is TRBV5-1, the J call TRBJ2-1; D is perhaps TRBD2 (6 bases). The germline V gene encodes CDR1 SGHRS and CDR2 YFSETQ. This CDR3 has 16 amino acids. V was pared by 4 bases and J by 1 base, with 15 bases between. The CDR3: CASSPWRDLSYNEQFF. CDR3 in DNA: TGCGCCAGCAGCCCATGGCGGGACCTTTCCTACAATGAGCAGTTCTTC.

The V gene is TRBV5-4, the J gene TRBJ1-1; D unclear. The CDR3 is 14 amino acids. The V gene lost 4 bases and the J gene lost 8 bases, with 18 bases spanning the gap. CDR1 and CDR2 (germline): SGHNT, YYREEE (reference sequence). The CDR3 nucleotides read TGTGCCAGCAGCCCCTCGCCACTTATTGGCGAAGCTTTCTTT. Amino acids: CASSPSPLIGEAFF.